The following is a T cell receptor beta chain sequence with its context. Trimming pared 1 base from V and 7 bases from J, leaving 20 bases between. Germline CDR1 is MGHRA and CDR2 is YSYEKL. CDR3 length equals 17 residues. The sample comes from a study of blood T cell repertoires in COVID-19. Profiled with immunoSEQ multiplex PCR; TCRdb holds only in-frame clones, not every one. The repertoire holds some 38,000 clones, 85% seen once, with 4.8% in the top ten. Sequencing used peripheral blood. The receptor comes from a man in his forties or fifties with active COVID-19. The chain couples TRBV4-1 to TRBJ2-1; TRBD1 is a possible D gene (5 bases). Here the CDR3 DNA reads TGCGCCAGCAGCCAAGTCTTGCGGCAGGGTGGTTGGAATGAGCAGTTCTTC. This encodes CASSQVLRQGGWNEQFF.